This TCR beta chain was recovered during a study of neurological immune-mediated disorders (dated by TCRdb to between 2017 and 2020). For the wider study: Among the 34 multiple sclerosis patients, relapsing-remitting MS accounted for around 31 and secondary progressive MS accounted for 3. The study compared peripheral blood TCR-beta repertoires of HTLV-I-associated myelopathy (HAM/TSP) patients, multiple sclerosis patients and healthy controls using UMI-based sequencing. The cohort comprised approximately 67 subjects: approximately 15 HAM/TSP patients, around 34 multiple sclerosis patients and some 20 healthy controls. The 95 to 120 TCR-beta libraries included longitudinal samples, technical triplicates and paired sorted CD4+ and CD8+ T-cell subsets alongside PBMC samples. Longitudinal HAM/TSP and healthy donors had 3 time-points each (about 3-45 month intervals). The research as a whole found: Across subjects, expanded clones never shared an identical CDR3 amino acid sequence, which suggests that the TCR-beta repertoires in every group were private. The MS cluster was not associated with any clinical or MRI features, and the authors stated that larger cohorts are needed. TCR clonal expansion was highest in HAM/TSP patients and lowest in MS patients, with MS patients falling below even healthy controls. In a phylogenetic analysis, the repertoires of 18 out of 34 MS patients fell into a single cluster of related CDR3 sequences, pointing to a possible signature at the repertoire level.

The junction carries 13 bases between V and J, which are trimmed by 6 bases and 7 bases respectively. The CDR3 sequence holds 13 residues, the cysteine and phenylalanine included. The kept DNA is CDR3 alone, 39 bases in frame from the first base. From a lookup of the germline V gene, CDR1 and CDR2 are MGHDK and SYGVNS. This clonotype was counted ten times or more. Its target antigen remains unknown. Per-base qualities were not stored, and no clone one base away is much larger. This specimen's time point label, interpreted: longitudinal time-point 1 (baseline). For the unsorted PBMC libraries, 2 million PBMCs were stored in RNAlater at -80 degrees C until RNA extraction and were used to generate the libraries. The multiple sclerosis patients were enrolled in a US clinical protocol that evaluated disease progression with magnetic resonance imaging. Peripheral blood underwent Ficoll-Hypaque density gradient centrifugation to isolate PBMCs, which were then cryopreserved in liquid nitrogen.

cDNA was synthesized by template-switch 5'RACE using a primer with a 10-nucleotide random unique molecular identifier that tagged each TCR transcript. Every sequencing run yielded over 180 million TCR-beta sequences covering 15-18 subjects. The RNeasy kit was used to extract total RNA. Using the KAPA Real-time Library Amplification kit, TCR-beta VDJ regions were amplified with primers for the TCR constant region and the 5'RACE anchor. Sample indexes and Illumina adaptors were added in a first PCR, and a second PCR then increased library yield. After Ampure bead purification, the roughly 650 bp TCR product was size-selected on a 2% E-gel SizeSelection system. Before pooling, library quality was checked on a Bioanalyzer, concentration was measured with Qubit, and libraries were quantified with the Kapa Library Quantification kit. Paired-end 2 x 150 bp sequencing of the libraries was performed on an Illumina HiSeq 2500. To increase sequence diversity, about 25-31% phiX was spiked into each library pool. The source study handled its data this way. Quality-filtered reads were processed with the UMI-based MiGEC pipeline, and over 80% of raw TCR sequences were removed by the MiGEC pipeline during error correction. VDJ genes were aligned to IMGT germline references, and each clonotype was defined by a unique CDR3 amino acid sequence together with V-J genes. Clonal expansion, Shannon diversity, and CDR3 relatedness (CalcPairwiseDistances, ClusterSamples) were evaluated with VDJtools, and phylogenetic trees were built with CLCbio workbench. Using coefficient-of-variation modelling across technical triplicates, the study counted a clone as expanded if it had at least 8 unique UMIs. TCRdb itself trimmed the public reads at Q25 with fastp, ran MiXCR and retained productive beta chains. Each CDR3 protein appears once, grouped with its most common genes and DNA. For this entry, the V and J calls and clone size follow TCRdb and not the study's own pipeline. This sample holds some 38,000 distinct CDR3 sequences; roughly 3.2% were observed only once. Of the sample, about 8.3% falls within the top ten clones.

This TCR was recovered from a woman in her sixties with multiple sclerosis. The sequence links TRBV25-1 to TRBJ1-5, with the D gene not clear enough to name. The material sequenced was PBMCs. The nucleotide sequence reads TGTGCCAGCAGCGGTCAAGTGGGCCAGCCCCAGCATTTT. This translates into CASSGQVGQPQHF.